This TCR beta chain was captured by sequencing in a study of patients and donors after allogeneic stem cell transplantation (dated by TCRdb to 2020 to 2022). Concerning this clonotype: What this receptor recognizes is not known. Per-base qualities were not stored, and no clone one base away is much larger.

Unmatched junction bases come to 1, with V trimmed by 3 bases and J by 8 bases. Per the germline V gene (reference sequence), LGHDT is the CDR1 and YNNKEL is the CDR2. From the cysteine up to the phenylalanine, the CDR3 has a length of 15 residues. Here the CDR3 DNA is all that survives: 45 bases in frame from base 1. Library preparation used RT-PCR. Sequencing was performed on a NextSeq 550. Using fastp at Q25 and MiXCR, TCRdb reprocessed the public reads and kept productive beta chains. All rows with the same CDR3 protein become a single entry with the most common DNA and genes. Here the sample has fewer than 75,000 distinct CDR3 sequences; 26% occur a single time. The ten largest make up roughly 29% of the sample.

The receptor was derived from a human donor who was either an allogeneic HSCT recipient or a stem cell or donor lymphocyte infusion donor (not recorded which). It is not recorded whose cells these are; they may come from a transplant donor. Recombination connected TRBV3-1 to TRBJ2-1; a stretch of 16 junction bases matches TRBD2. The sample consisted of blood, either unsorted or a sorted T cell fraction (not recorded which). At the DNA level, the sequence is TGTGCCAGCAGCCAGGGACTAGCGGGAGGGTATGAGCAGTTCTTC. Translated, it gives CASSQGLAGGYEQFF.